What follows is one TCR beta chain and its context. Its antigen is still unknown. This record comes from a study of neoadjuvant nivolumab and ipilimumab in lung cancer. Notes on the study in general: Blood richness before therapy tracked richness in tumors resected after neoadjuvant therapy. From pretherapy to surgery, tumor richness and clonality rose with dual therapy. TCR receptors were sequenced in few samples.

Germline V lookup: CDR1 MDHEN, CDR2 SYDVKM. Trimming took 3 bases from V and 4 from J, leaving 8 bases between them. The CDR3 has 13 amino acids. Assay used: immunoSEQ multiplex PCR; TCRdb lists only in-frame clones, some missing. The table lists approximately 40,000 clones, 89% of them singletons. The sequence derives from an adult with non-small cell lung cancer. The sample here was peripheral blood, taken before neoadjuvant nivolumab, alone or with ipilimumab. The J gene is TRBJ2-3, the V gene TRBV28, with D hard to call. Here the CDR3 DNA reads TGTGCCAGCAGTTTTCAATCGGCAGATACGCAGTATTTT. Residues: CASSFQSADTQYF.